What follows describes a single TCR beta chain. Germline assignment: CDR1 LGHNA and CDR2 YSLEER. The ends lost 2 bases at V and 1 base at J; junction bases unmatched: 9. CDR3 size: 18 residues. The data belong to a study of Ad26.COV2.S vaccination and SARS-CoV-2 variants. About the study: Ad26.COV2.S was injected intramuscularly once or twice, 56 days apart.

The repertoire was sequenced with immunoSEQ multiplex PCR; TCRdb's copy has only in-frame clones and lacks some. The sample holds about 420,000 clones, 88% seen once. Regarding treatment: some 19 received Ad26.COV2.S at low or high dose, single or two shots; 5 received placebo; per-sample allocation not given. Each sample was drawn 63 days after the first injection (of vaccine or placebo). The sample consisted of peripheral blood, taken in a trial of Ad26.COV2.S vaccine versus placebo. The chain is built from TRBV4-3 and TRBJ2-2; the match to TRBD1 covers 8 bases. The TCR comes from a person aged 18-65 years who received the Ad26.COV2.S COVID-19 vaccine or a placebo. DNA for the CDR3: TGCGCCAGCAGCCAACGACCCGCAGGGGGCTTGAACACCGGGGAGCTGTTTTTT. Encoded protein: CASSQRPAGGLNTGELFF.